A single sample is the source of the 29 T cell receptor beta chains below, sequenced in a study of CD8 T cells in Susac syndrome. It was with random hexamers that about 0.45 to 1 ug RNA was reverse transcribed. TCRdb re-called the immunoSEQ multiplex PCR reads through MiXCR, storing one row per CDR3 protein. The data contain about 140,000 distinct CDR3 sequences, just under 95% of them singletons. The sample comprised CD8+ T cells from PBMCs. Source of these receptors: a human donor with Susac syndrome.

CDR3 DNA: TGTGCCACCAGTGCGGACAATCAAGAGACCCAGTACTTC. Translation: CATSADNQETQYF. The V call is TRBV24-1, the J call TRBJ2-5, with a possible D match to TRBD1 (5 bases). The germline V gene encodes CDR1 KGHDR and CDR2 SFDVKD. V lost 5 bases and J lost 2, with 8 bases in between. The CDR3 sequence is 13 residues long.

CDR3 loop: CSVPEETQYF. DNA for the CDR3: TGCAGCGTCCCCGAGGAGACCCAGTACTTC. This chain joins TRBV29-1 and TRBJ2-5; D not certain. The CDR3 length is 10 residues. V lost 6 bases, J lost 5 bases, and 7 bases lay in between. Germline V CDR1 and CDR2: SQVTM, ANQGSEA.

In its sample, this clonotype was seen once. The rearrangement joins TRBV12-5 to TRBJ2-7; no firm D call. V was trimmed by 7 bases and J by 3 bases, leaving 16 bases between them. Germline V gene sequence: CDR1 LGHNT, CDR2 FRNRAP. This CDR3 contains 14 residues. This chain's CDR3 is CASAQSSADYEQYF. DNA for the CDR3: TGTGCTAGTGCCCAATCCAGCGCGGACTACGAGCAGTACTTC.

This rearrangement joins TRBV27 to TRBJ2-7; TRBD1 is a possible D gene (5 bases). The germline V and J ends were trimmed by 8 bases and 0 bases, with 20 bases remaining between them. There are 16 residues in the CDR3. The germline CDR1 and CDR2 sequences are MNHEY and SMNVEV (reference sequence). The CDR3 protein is CASASDTDHYSYEQYF. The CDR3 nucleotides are TGTGCCAGCGCCTCGGACACAGACCATTACTCCTACGAGCAGTACTTC.

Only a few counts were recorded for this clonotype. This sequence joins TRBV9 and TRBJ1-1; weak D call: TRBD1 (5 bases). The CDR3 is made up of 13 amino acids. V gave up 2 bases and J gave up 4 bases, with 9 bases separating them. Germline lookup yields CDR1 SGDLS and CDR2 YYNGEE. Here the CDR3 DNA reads TGTGCCAGCAGCGTTGGGGCGGGCACTGAAGCTTTCTTT. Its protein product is CASSVGAGTEAFF.

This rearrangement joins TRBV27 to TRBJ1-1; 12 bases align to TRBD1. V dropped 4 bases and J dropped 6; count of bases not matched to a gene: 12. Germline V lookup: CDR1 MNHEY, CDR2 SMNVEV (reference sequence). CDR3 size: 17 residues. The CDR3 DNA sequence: TGTGCCAGCAGTTCCCGGGACAGGGGGCGGTCAGTACCTGAAGCTTTCTTT. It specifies CASSSRDRGRSVPEAFF.

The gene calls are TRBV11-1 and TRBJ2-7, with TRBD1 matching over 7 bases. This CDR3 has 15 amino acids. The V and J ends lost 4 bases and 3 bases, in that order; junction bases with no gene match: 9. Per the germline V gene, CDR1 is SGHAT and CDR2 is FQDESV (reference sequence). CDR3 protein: CASSYRVGGFYEQYF. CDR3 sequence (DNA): TGTGCCAGCAGCTACCGGGTAGGGGGCTTCTACGAGCAGTACTTC.

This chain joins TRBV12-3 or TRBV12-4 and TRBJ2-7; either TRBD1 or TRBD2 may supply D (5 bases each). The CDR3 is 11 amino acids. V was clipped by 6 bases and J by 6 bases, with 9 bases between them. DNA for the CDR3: TGTGCCAGCAGCCCGGGGCGCGAGCAGTACTTC. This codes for CASSPGREQYF.

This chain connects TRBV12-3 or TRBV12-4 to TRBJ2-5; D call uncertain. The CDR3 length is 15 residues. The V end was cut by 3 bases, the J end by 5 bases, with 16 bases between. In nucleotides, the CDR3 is TGTGCCAGCAGTTTTAGAGATTTGGTGTGGGAGACCCAGTACTTC. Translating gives CASSFRDLVWETQYF.

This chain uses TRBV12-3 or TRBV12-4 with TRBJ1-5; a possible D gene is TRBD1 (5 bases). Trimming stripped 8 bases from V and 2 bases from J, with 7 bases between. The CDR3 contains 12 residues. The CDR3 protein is CASEQGNQPQHF. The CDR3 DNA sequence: TGTGCCAGCGAACAGGGCAATCAGCCCCAGCATTTT.

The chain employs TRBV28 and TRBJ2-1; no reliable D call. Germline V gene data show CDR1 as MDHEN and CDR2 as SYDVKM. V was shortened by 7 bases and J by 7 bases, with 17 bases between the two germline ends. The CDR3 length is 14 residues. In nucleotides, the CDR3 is TGTGCCAGCATCGGGCCGACGCTGTGGAATGAGCAGTTCTTC. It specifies CASIGPTLWNEQFF.

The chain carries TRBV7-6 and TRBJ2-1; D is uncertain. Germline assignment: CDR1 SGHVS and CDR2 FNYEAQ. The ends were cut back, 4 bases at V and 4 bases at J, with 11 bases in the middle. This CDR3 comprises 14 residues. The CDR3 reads CASSSDGLYNEQFF. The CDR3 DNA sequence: TGTGCCAGCAGCTCCGACGGATTATACAATGAGCAGTTCTTC.

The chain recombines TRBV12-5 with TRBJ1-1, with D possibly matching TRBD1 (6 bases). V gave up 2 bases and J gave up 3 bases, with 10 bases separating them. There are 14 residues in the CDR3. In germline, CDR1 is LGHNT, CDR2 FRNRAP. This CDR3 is CASGLWTVDTEAFF. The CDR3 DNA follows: TGTGCTAGTGGTTTGTGGACAGTAGACACTGAAGCTTTCTTT.

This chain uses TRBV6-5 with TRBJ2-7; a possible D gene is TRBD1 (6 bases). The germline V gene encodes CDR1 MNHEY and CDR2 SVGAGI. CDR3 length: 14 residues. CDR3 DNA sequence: TGTGCGACAGGCCGCCCGATGAGCTCCTACGAGCAGTACTTC. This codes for CATGRPMSSYEQYF.

The CDR3 DNA reads TGTGCCAGCAGTGAGATGACGGCACGGCAGTTCTTC. This gives the protein CASSEMTARQFF. The chain recombines TRBV2 with TRBJ2-1; D gene ambiguous. Trimming removed 3 bases from V and 12 bases from J, with 12 bases in between. There are 12 residues in the CDR3. Germline V gene sequence: CDR1 SNHLY, CDR2 FYNNEI.

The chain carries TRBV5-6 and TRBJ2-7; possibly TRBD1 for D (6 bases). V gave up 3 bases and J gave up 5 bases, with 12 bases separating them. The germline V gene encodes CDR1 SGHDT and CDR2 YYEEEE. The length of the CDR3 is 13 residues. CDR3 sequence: CASSWGQGNEQYF. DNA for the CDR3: TGTGCCAGCAGCTGGGGGCAGGGTAACGAGCAGTACTTC.

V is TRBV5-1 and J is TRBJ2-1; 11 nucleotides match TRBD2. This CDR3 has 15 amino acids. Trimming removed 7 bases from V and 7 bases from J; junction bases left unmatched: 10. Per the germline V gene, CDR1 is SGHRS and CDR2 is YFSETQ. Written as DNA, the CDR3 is TGCGCCAGCCTCAAGACTAGCGGGGCTTCGAATGAGCAGTTCTTC. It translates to CASLKTSGASNEQFF.

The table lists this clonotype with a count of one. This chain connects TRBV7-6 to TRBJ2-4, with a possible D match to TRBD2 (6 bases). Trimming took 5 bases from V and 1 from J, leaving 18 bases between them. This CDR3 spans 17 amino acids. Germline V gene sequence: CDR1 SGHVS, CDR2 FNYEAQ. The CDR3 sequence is CASSVNSGGEAKNIQYF. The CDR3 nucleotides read TGTGCCAGCAGCGTAAATTCCGGGGGAGAGGCCAAAAACATTCAGTACTTC.

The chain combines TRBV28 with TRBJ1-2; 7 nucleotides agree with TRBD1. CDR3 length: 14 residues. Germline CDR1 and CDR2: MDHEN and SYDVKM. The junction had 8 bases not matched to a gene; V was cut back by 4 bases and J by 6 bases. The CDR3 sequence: CASSSVDRVDGYTF. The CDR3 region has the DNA TGTGCCAGCAGTTCCGTCGACAGGGTCGATGGCTACACCTTC.

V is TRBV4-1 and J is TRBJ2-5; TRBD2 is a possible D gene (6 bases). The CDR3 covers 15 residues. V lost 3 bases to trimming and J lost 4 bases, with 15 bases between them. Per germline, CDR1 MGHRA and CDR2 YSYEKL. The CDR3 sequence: CASSQEPGLSETQYF. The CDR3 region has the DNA TGCGCCAGCAGCCAGGAACCGGGACTCTCAGAGACCCAGTACTTC.

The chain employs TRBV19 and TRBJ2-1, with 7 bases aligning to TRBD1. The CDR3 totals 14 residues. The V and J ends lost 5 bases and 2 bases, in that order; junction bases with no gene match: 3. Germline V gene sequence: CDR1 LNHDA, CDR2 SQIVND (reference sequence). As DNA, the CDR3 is TGTGCCAGTAGTGCCGGGACAGCCTACAATGAGCAGTTCTTC. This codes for CASSAGTAYNEQFF.

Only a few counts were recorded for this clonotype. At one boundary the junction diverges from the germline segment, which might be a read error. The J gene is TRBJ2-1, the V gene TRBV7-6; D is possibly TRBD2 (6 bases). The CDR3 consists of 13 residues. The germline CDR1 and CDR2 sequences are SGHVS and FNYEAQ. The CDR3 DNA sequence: TGTGCCAGCAGCCTAGCGTCGTCCAATGAGCAGTTCTTC. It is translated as CASSLASSNEQFF.

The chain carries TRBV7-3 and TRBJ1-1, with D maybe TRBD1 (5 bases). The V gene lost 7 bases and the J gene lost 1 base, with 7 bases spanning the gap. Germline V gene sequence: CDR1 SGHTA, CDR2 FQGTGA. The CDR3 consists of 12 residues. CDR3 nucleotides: TGTGCCAGCATAGGGGCGAACACTGAAGCTTTCTTT. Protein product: CASIGANTEAFF.

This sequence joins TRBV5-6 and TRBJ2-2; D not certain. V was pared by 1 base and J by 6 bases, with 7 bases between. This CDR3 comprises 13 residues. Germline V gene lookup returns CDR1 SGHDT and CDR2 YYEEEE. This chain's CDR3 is CASSLPGPGELFF. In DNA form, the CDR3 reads TGTGCCAGCAGCTTGCCAGGACCCGGGGAGCTGTTTTTT. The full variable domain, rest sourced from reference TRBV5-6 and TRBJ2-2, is DAGVTQSPTHLIKTRGQQVTLRCSPKSGHDTVSWYQQALGQGPQFIFQYYEEEERQRGNFPDRFSGHQFPNYSSELNVNALLLGDSALYLCASSLPGPGELFFGEGSRLTVL.

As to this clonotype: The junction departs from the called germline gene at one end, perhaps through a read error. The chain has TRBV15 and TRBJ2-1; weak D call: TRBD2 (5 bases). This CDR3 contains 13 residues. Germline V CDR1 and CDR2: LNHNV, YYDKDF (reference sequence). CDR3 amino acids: CATSGEGYNEQFF. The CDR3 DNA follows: TGTGCCACCAGCGGAGAGGGCTACAATGAGCAGTTCTTC.

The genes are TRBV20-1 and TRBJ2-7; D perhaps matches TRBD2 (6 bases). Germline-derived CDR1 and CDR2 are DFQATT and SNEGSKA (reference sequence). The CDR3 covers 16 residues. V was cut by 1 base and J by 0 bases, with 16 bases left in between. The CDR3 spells CSARGDDSGLSYEQYF. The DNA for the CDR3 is TGCAGTGCTAGAGGCGATGATAGCGGTCTCTCCTACGAGCAGTACTTC.

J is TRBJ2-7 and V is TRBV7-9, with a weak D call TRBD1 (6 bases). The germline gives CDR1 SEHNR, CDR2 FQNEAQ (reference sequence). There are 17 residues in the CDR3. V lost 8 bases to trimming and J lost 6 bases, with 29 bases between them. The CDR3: CASGGWDTWLQNGEQYF. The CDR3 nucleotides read TGTGCCAGCGGAGGCTGGGACACGTGGCTCCAAAACGGCGAGCAGTACTTC.

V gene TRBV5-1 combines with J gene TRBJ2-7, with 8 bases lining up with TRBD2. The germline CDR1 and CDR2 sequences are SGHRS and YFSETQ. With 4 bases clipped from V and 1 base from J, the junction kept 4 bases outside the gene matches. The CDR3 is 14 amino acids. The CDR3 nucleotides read TGCGCCAGCAGCCAAGCGGGGGTATCCTACGAGCAGTACTTC. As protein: CASSQAGVSYEQYF.

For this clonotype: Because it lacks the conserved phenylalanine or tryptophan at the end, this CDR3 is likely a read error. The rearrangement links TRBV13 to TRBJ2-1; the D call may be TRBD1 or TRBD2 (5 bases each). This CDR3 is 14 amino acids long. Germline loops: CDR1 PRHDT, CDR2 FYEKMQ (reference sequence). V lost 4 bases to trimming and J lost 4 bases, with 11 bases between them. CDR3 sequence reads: CASSSGTGYNEQFL. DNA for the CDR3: TGTGCCAGCAGCTCAGGGACCGGGTACAATGAGCAGTTCTTG.